This T cell receptor beta chain was sequenced during a study of human T cells and chemical hapten exposure. Overall study: There were weekly diphenylcyclopropenone doses to the scalp for patients throughout the roughly 23-week study. Overall study results and limits: Each of the donors had alopecia, so their immune responses may not resemble those of healthy people.

Per germline, CDR1 DFQATT and CDR2 SNEGSKA (reference sequence). The CDR3 runs to 14 residues. Trimming took off 4 bases at V and 2 bases at J, with 13 bases between the two ends. The time point: pre-sensitization, week 0. The treatment: therapeutic diphenylcyclopropenone sensitization with weekly scalp DPC. Unfractionated whole blood yielded the extracted total RNA. Points on this clonotype: Its antigen is currently unknown.

One entry per CDR3 protein, called by TCRdb with MiXCR from the RACE reads. The sample includes 250,000 or so distinct CDR3 sequences, roughly 7.7% of them seen just once. The sequencing here drew on whole blood, taken in connection with sensitization to the hapten diphenylcyclopropenone (DPC). This clonotype was obtained from a man younger than 30 with alopecia areata. Some clones in this sample may be carry-over from other donors' samples. The chain has TRBV20-1 and TRBJ2-3; no reliable D call. The CDR3: CSAITTAPTDTQYF. In DNA form, the CDR3 reads TGCAGTGCTATCACTACCGCTCCCACAGATACGCAGTATTTT.